Below, 16 T cell receptor beta chains from the same sample are listed, as sequenced in a study of cytomegalovirus exposure and HLA in healthy donors. The PCR used 60 Vbeta and 13 Jbeta primers. Only in-frame clones appear in the TCRdb table, and some are missing; sequencing was by immunoSEQ multiplex PCR. In the table there are approximately 150,000 clones, approximately 72% of which are singletons. Sequenced: PBMCs. The receptors shown here come from a human donor in good health.

The V call is TRBV5-4, the J call TRBJ2-2, with TRBD2 matching over 9 bases. There are 16 residues in the CDR3. Germline V gene data show CDR1 as SGHNT and CDR2 as YYREEE (reference sequence). Losses at the gene ends were 4 bases for V and 0 bases for J; bases not matched to a gene: 4. CDR3 loop: CASSPGLAANTGELFF. The CDR3 DNA reads as TGTGCCAGCAGCCCGGGACTAGCCGCGAACACCGGGGAGCTGTTTTTT. The full variable domain, rest sourced from reference TRBV5-4 and TRBJ2-2, is ETGVTQSPTHLIKTRGQQVTLRCSSQSGHNTVSWYQQALGQGPQFIFQYYREEENGRGNFPPRFSGLQFPNYSSELNVNALELDDSALYLCASSPGLAANTGELFFGEGSRLTVL.

This clone was seen more than once but under ten times. The CDR3 DNA sequence: TGTGCCAGCAGCCAAACTAGCGGCCCCTCCTACGAGCAGTACTTC. Amino acid sequence: CASSQTSGPSYEQYF. The chain combines TRBV11-3 with TRBJ2-7; TRBD2 matches at 8 bases. This CDR3 comprises 15 residues. V trimming: 5 bases; J trimming: 0 bases; junction bases outside the gene matches: 6. CDR1 and CDR2 from the germline V gene are SGHNT and YENEEA.

V usage is TRBV5-1 and J usage is TRBJ1-3; 9 nucleotides align to TRBD1. CDR1 SGHRS and CDR2 YFSETQ come from the germline V gene. V lost 4 bases to trimming and J lost 7 bases; unmatched junction nucleotides: 6. CDR3 length: 14 residues. The CDR3 nucleotides read TGCGCCAGCAGCACGACAGGGGGGAGCAACACCATATATTTT. As protein: CASSTTGGSNTIYF.

The chain is built from TRBV5-1 and TRBJ1-4, with 7 bases identical to TRBD1. With V trimmed by 4 bases and J by 8 bases, 5 bases remained unmatched. Germline CDR1 is SGHRS and CDR2 is YFSETQ. The CDR3 length is 13 residues. The CDR3 spells CASSPDRREKLFF. In DNA, the CDR3 is TGCGCCAGCAGCCCGGACAGGCGCGAAAAACTGTTTTTT.

The table lists this clone with a few counts. The chain carries TRBV5-1 and TRBJ1-1; 8 bases line up with TRBD1. CDR1 SGHRS and CDR2 YFSETQ come from the germline V gene. The V gene end was trimmed by 7 bases and the J gene end by 4 bases; junction bases not matched to a gene: 6. The CDR3 loop spans 13 amino acids. The CDR3 spells CASATGGITEAFF. Written as DNA, the CDR3 is TGCGCCAGCGCCACAGGGGGGATCACTGAAGCTTTCTTT.

This chain joins TRBV14 and TRBJ1-4; D is possibly TRBD1 (6 bases). CDR3 length: 15 residues. The germline V gene has CDR1 SGHDN and CDR2 FVKESK. Trimming removed 4 bases from V and 8 bases from J, with 17 bases in between. CDR3 bases: TGTGCCAGCAGCCGAACAGGGTTGATTCGGGAAAAACTGTTTTTT. This encodes CASSRTGLIREKLFF.

This sequence joins TRBV2 and TRBJ2-4, with 8 bases identical to TRBD2. This CDR3 is 18 amino acids long. Trimming took 2 bases from V and 1 from J; bases not matched to a gene: 10. CDR1 and CDR2 from the germline V gene are SNHLY and FYNNEI. The CDR3 nucleotides are TGTGCCAGCAGTGAACCAGCGGGGGAACCCGGGGCCAAAAACATTCAGTACTTC. Protein: CASSEPAGEPGAKNIQYF.

The chain recombines TRBV11-2 with TRBJ2-3; possibly TRBD1 for D (6 bases). V shed 3 bases and J shed 3 bases, with 16 bases lying between them. From germline, CDR1 is SGHAT and CDR2 FQNNGV. CDR3 length: 16 residues. In DNA, the CDR3 is TGTGCCAGCAGCTTCCAAGGGAGTCAGGGGACAGATACGCAGTATTTT. Amino acid sequence: CASSFQGSQGTDTQYF.

Concerning this clone: Other DNA sequences in the sample encode the same CDR3. This chain joins TRBV5-1 and TRBJ1-2; D call uncertain. The CDR3 runs 14 residues. Trimming cost V 0 bases and J 1 base, with 7 bases left between them. CDR1 and CDR2 (germline): SGHRS, YFSETQ. DNA for the CDR3: TGCGCCAGCAGCTTGGTACAAAATAACTATGGCTACACCTTC. Translation gives CASSLVQNNYGYTF.

The chain has TRBV2 and TRBJ2-2; 8 bases map to TRBD1. Unmatched junction bases numbered 7, after V lost 5 bases and J lost 5 bases. Germline loops: CDR1 SNHLY, CDR2 FYNNEI. The CDR3 has 15 residues. The CDR3 sequence is CASSQQGEVTGELFF. CDR3 DNA sequence: TGTGCCAGCAGTCAACAGGGGGAGGTAACCGGGGAGCTGTTTTTT. Variable domain in full (rest from reference TRBV2 and TRBJ2-2): EPEVTQTPSHQVTQMGQEVILRCVPISNHLYFYWYRQILGQKVEFLVSFYNNEISEKSEIFDDQFSVERPDGSNFTLKIRSTKLEDSAMYFCASSQQGEVTGELFFGEGSRLTVL.

CDR3 sequence reads: CASSQGGGYQPQHF. CDR3 in DNA: TGTGCCAGCAGCCAAGGTGGGGGGTATCAGCCCCAGCATTTT. V is TRBV14 and J is TRBJ1-5; D is possibly TRBD1 (5 bases). Germline V gene sequence: CDR1 SGHDN, CDR2 FVKESK. Trimming left V 1 base short and J 5 bases short, with 9 bases between. The CDR3 is 14 amino acids.

The CDR3 loop reads CASSVSGFSYEQYF. Here the CDR3 DNA reads TGTGCCAGTAGTGTCAGCGGGTTTTCCTACGAGCAGTACTTC. The genes are TRBV19 and TRBJ2-7, with a weak D call TRBD2 (6 bases). V lost 5 bases and J lost 1, with 12 bases in between. The CDR3 covers 14 residues. Germline lookup yields CDR1 LNHDA and CDR2 SQIVND (reference sequence).

The CDR3 here is CASGLVTGASGYTF. For the CDR3, the DNA is TGTGCTAGTGGTTTGGTTACAGGAGCAAGTGGCTACACCTTC. The chain couples TRBV12-5 to TRBJ1-2, with TRBD1 as a possible D gene (5 bases). V lost 0 bases to trimming and J lost 7 bases, with 12 bases between them. There are 14 residues in the CDR3. CDR1 is LGHNT and CDR2 is FRNRAP in the germline V gene.

The chain couples TRBV5-1 to TRBJ2-3; 12 bases match TRBD2. The germline V gene has CDR1 SGHRS and CDR2 YFSETQ. V was clipped by 4 bases and J by 2 bases; unmatched bases: 11. The CDR3 is made up of 18 amino acids. CDR3 nucleotide sequence: TGCGCCAGCAGCCTCGGACTAGCGGGGAGTCTTTCCACAGATACGCAGTATTTT. Its translation is CASSLGLAGSLSTDTQYF. Complete variable domain (other parts from reference TRBV5-1 and TRBJ2-3): KAGVTQTPRYLIKTRGQQVTLSCSPISGHRSVSWYQQTPGQGLQFLFEYFSETQRNKGNFPGRFSGRQFSNSRSEMNVSTLELGDSALYLCASSLGLAGSLSTDTQYFGPGTRLTVL.

The rearrangement joins TRBV29-1 to TRBJ2-2, with a possible D match to TRBD1 (5 bases). This CDR3 spans 14 amino acids. Germline lookup yields CDR1 SQVTM and CDR2 ANQGSEA. Trimming stripped 7 bases from V and 3 bases from J, with 15 bases between. The CDR3 nucleotides read TGCAGCGCCCGGCGCGCACAGGACACCGGGGAGCTGTTTTTT. It specifies CSARRAQDTGELFF.

The J gene is TRBJ1-5, the V gene TRBV19; D is ambiguous. The V end was cut by 4 bases, the J end by 7 bases, with 20 bases between. The CDR3 length is 16 residues. In germline, CDR1 is LNHDA, CDR2 SQIVND (reference sequence). The CDR3 protein is CASSKSLGNIRQPQHF. The CDR3 DNA sequence: TGTGCCAGTAGTAAATCACTCGGGAACATTAGGCAGCCCCAGCATTTT. Filled out from reference TRBV19 and TRBJ1-5, the complete variable domain reads DGGITQSPKYLFRKEGQNVTLSCEQNLNHDAMYWYRQDPGQGLRLIYYSQIVNDFQKGDIAEGYSVSREKKESFPLTVTSAQKNPTAFYLCASSKSLGNIRQPQHFGDGTRLSIL.